A single sample gave rise to the 32 T cell receptor beta chains below, sequenced in a study of molecular identifiers for immune sequencing clone quantification (dated by TCRdb to 2017 to 2018). Libraries were made using PCR. For sequencing, an Illumina HiSeq 4000 was employed. The public reads were reprocessed in TCRdb via fastp at Q25 and MiXCR, keeping in-frame beta chains. Every CDR3 protein is listed once, alongside the most common genes and DNA of its rows. The sample table holds more than 450,000 distinct CDR3 sequences, of which 20% to 25% were seen once. The leading ten clones occupy roughly 0.81% of the sample. Sequencing used naive CD8+ T cells from blood, with Jurkat cell RNA spiked in. What the cell subset or site label conveys for this sample: FACS-sorted CD8+CD4-CCR7+CD45RA+ naive T cells. The receptors stem from a human donor in good health. Some libraries in this study had Jurkat cell RNA spiked in.

This clonotype has a count of ten or more. The chain has TRBV12-3 or TRBV12-4 and TRBJ1-3; D is ambiguous. The CDR3 covers 14 residues. The V end lost 6 bases, the J end lost 0 bases, and 9 bases lay between the germline ends. The CDR3 reads CASSPWDSGNTIYF. Here the CDR3 DNA reads TGTGCCAGCAGCCCTTGGGACTCTGGAAACACCATATATTTT.

This clonotype showed up just a few times. The rearrangement links TRBV27 to TRBJ2-2, with TRBD1 identical over 11 bases. The ends lost 0 bases at V and 4 bases at J; junction bases unmatched: 7. This CDR3 spans 18 amino acids. Germline assignment: CDR1 MNHEY and CDR2 SMNVEV (reference sequence). This CDR3 reads CASSLSGQGGYSTGELFF. CDR3 in DNA: TGTGCCAGCAGTTTATCGGGACAGGGGGGTTACTCCACCGGGGAGCTGTTTTTT.

The chain links TRBV6-6 to TRBJ2-7; 11 positions match TRBD1. Germline V gene lookup returns CDR1 MNHNY and CDR2 SVGAGI (reference sequence). The CDR3 has 14 amino acids. J was trimmed by 5 bases and V by 6 bases; bases with no gene match: 6. CDR3 bases: TGTGCCAGCAGCCGGACAGGGGGCAGCGACGAGCAGTACTTC. Its translation: CASSRTGGSDEQYF.

CDR3 sequence (DNA): TGTGCCTGGAGTACGACAGGGTTCCAAGAGACCCAGTACTTC. Protein product: CAWSTTGFQETQYF. This chain uses TRBV30 with TRBJ2-5; TRBD1 matches at 7 bases. The ends lost 2 bases at V and 1 base at J; junction bases unmatched: 4. Germline lookup yields CDR1 GTSNPN and CDR2 SVGIG (reference sequence). The CDR3 is 14 amino acids.

Comment on this clonotype: It may be a read error: a sequence one base away is much more abundant. The rearrangement uses TRBV4-1 and TRBJ2-7, with 7 nucleotides matching TRBD1. This CDR3 comprises 14 residues. Germline V gives CDR1 MGHRA, CDR2 YSYEKL. CDR3 residues: CASSQAGTAYEQCF. CDR3 in DNA: TGCGCCAGCAGCCAAGCCGGGACAGCTTACGAGCAGTGCTTC.

The gene calls are TRBV11-1 and TRBJ2-4; 9 positions match TRBD1. The V gene's germline CDR1 is SGHAT and CDR2 FQDESV (reference sequence). The CDR3 has 12 amino acids. J was trimmed by 6 bases and V by 7 bases; bases with no gene match: 1. The CDR3: CASMGQGNIQYF. The DNA for the CDR3 is TGTGCCAGCATGGGACAGGGAAACATTCAGTACTTC. The full variable domain, in which reference TRBV11-1 and TRBJ2-4 provide the parts outside the CDR3, is EAEVAQSPRYKITEKSQAVAFWCDPISGHATLYWYRQILGQGPELLVQFQDESVVDDSQLPKDRFSAERLKGVDSTLKIQPAELGDSAMYLCASMGQGNIQYFGAGTRLSVL.

This clonotype appeared many times. The V and J genes are TRBV6-2 or TRBV6-3 and TRBJ1-1, with TRBD1 matching 8 bases. Germline-derived CDR1 and CDR2 are MNHEY and SVGEGT. After removal of 2 bases from V and 5 bases from J, the junction contained 13 bases not matched to a gene. The CDR3 is made up of 17 amino acids. CDR3 sequence reads: CASSYPTRTGLRTEAFF. CDR3 nucleotide sequence: TGTGCCAGCAGTTACCCTACCCGGACAGGGCTTCGGACTGAAGCTTTCTTT.

The chain links TRBV19 to TRBJ2-1; D is perhaps TRBD1 or TRBD2 (6 bases each). V was trimmed by 3 bases and J by 8 bases, leaving 17 bases between them. This CDR3 comprises 15 residues. The germline gives CDR1 LNHDA, CDR2 SQIVND (reference sequence). The CDR3: CASSIWNREAYEQFF. The CDR3 DNA sequence: TGTGCCAGTAGTATTTGGAACAGGGAGGCGTATGAGCAGTTCTTC.

This clonotype was seen ten or more times. The chain has TRBV4-3 and TRBJ2-7, with D perhaps being TRBD1 or TRBD2 (5 bases each). V was clipped by 3 bases and J by 4 bases, with 19 bases between them. Germline V gene lookup returns CDR1 LGHNA and CDR2 YSLEER. The CDR3 runs 16 residues. The CDR3 reads CASSHRRQLGGYEQYF. The CDR3, as DNA: TGCGCCAGCAGCCACCGGAGACAGCTCGGCGGGTACGAGCAGTACTTC.

In regard to this clonotype: Germline is not matched at one junction end, which may reflect a read error. J is TRBJ1-1 and V is TRBV25-1, with D perhaps matching TRBD1 (6 bases). In germline, CDR1 is MGHDK, CDR2 SYGVNS. The CDR3 contains 16 residues. CDR3 DNA sequence: TGTGCCAGCAGCCCACGGACAGATTTTGGGGACACTGAAGCTTCCTTT. Translating it yields CASSPRTDFGDTEASF.

This clonotype showed up just a few times. The chain recombines TRBV7-9 with TRBJ1-5, with no clear D. V was clipped by 5 bases and J by 6 bases, with 17 bases between them. Germline values: CDR1 SEHNR, CDR2 FQNEAQ (reference sequence). The CDR3 contains 15 residues. The CDR3 loop reads CASSHGLSEGQPQHF. The CDR3 coding sequence is TGTGCCAGCAGCCATGGACTCTCGGAGGGTCAGCCCCAGCATTTT.

A few counts support this clonotype. This CDR3 is CASRRGGTQNTEAFF. For the CDR3, the DNA is TGTGCCAGCAGACGGGGAGGGACGCAGAACACTGAAGCTTTCTTT. The chain combines TRBV5-6 with TRBJ1-1, with D possibly matching TRBD1 (5 bases). V was cut by 5 bases and J by 1 base, with 15 bases left in between. CDR1 is SGHDT and CDR2 is YYEEEE in the germline V gene. The CDR3 is 15 residues long. Supplemented by reference TRBV5-6 and TRBJ1-1, the full variable domain reads DAGVTQSPTHLIKTRGQQVTLRCSPKSGHDTVSWYQQALGQGPQFIFQYYEEEERQRGNFPDRFSGHQFPNYSSELNVNALLLGDSALYLCASRRGGTQNTEAFFGQGTRLTVV.

This clonotype has just a few counts. The chain recombines TRBV11-2 with TRBJ2-7; D is unclear. With 2 bases removed from V and 6 bases from J, the gap between germline ends came to 17 bases. The CDR3 extends over 15 amino acids. Per the germline V gene, CDR1 is SGHAT and CDR2 is FQNNGV. The CDR3 loop reads CASSLFQDPPGEQYF. The CDR3 DNA reads as TGTGCCAGCAGCTTATTTCAGGACCCGCCGGGCGAGCAGTACTTC.

The J gene is TRBJ2-1, the V gene TRBV7-8, with 9 bases identical to TRBD2. CDR1 is SGHVS and CDR2 is FQNEAQ in the germline V gene. The ends lost 8 bases at V and 4 bases at J; junction bases unmatched: 6. The CDR3 consists of 14 residues. The CDR3 DNA sequence: TGTGCCAGCGAGCGGGGGGCGGGGTACAATGAGCAGTTCTTC. This codes for CASERGAGYNEQFF.

The chain has TRBV13 and TRBJ2-3, with D perhaps TRBD1 (5 bases). This CDR3 is 15 amino acids long. CDR1 is PRHDT and CDR2 is FYEKMQ in the germline V gene (reference sequence). V lost 2 bases and J 2 bases, leaving 11 bases between the germline ends. Written as DNA, the CDR3 is TGTGCCAGCAGCTTAAGGGGCTTGGACACAGATACGCAGTATTTT. Its protein is CASSLRGLDTDTQYF.

This clonotype was recorded a few times. The V and J genes are TRBV28 and TRBJ1-5; D remains ambiguous. V was shortened by 8 bases and J by 0 bases, with 11 bases between the two germline ends. The CDR3 runs 14 residues. Germline lookup yields CDR1 MDHEN and CDR2 SYDVKM. The CDR3 region has the DNA TGTGCCAGCGCTCTGGTCATTAGCAATCAGCCCCAGCATTTT. Translated: CASALVISNQPQHF.

This clonotype has at least ten counts. This chain connects TRBV27 to TRBJ2-2; no clear D gene. CDR3 size: 14 residues. Trimming pared 4 bases from V and 6 bases from J, leaving 12 bases between. CDR1 is MNHEY, CDR2 SMNVEV, per germline (reference sequence). In nucleotides, the CDR3 is TGTGCCAGCAGTTCCATATATCGCGCCGGGGAGCTGTTTTTT. As protein: CASSSIYRAGELFF.

V and J are TRBV4-3 and TRBJ1-3; D is undetermined. The V gene's germline CDR1 is LGHNA and CDR2 YSLEER. V was clipped by 0 bases and J by 1 base, with 7 bases between them. The CDR3 runs 15 residues. The CDR3 reads CASSQDGTSGNTIYF. CDR3 nucleotides: TGCGCCAGCAGCCAAGATGGCACTTCTGGAAACACCATATATTTT.

This clonotype was seen a single time. A single base separates this from a much larger clone, so it may be a read error. The genes are TRBV28 and TRBJ2-1; D is unclear. This CDR3 region has 12 residues. Trimming stripped 8 bases from V and 8 bases from J, with 13 bases between. Germline CDR1 and CDR2: MDHEN and SYDVKM. The CDR3: CASGSSLDEQFF. For the CDR3, the DNA is TGTGCCAGCGGTTCCTCCCTCGATGAGCAGTTCTTC.

This rearrangement joins TRBV30 to TRBJ2-3; D gene uncertain. The CDR3 runs 13 residues. The germline V and J ends were trimmed by 2 bases and 0 bases, with 6 bases remaining between them. CDR1 is GTSNPN and CDR2 is SVGIG in the germline V gene (reference sequence). The CDR3 reads CAWSPWSTDTQYF. The CDR3 coding sequence is TGTGCCTGGAGTCCGTGGAGCACAGATACGCAGTATTTT. The full variable domain, completed using reference TRBV30 and TRBJ2-3, is SQTIHQWPATLVQPVGSPLSLECTVEGTSNPNLYWYRQAAGRGLQLLFYSVGIGQISSEVPQNLSASRPQDRQFILSSKKLLLSDSGFYLCAWSPWSTDTQYFGPGTRLTVL.

Of note for this clonotype: Since a much larger clone is just one base distant, this may be a read error. This chain connects TRBV5-4 to TRBJ2-7; D gene ambiguous. CDR1 is SGHNT and CDR2 is YYREEE in the germline V gene (reference sequence). Trimming pared 1 base from V and 5 bases from J, leaving 10 bases between. This CDR3 contains 13 residues. The CDR3 DNA sequence: TGTGCCAGCAGCTTGTGGGCAGGAAACGAGCAGTACTTC. Translated: CASSLWAGNEQYF.

This clonotype was recorded once. Here the CDR3 DNA reads TGTGCCAGCAGCCGCATATTTTGGGAGCAGTACTTC. This gives the protein CASSRIFWEQYF. The chain employs TRBV14 and TRBJ2-7; no clear D. The V gene's germline CDR1 is SGHDN and CDR2 FVKESK. The CDR3 consists of 12 residues. Trimming cost V 4 bases and J 7 bases, with 11 bases left between them.

Details on this clonotype: Given a much more abundant clone one base away, this may be a read error. This chain connects TRBV29-1 to TRBJ1-1; D is perhaps TRBD1 (5 bases). The CDR3 totals 12 residues. Germline CDR1 SQVTM, CDR2 ANQGSEA. V was trimmed by 4 bases and J by 7 bases, leaving 13 bases between them. The CDR3 coding sequence is TGCAGCGTTGTCGGGGGTCACAGTGAAGCTTTCTTT. This codes for CSVVGGHSEAFF. Filled out from reference TRBV29-1 and TRBJ1-1, the complete variable domain reads SAVISQKPSRDICQRGTSLTIQCQVDSQVTMMFWYRQQPGQSLTLIATANQGSEATYESGFVIDKFPISRPNLTFSTLTVSNMSPEDSSIYLCSVVGGHSEAFFGQGTRLTVV.

This clonotype turned up a few times. V and J are TRBV12-3 or TRBV12-4 and TRBJ1-5; maybe TRBD1 (6 bases). The CDR3 consists of 14 residues. Trimming shortened V by 3 bases and J by 5 bases, and 11 bases separated the two germline ends. CDR3 protein: CASSFGGLYQPQHF. The CDR3, as DNA: TGTGCCAGCAGTTTCGGGGGGCTCTATCAGCCCCAGCATTTT.

Concerning this clonotype: It may be a read error: a sequence one base away is much more abundant. The chain employs TRBV3-1 and TRBJ1-1, with D hard to call. CDR3 length: 15 amino acids. CDR1 and CDR2 from the germline V gene are LGHDT and YNNKEL (reference sequence). CDR3 coding DNA: TGTGCCGGCAGCCAAGATTTTAGGATGAACACTGAAGCTTTCTTT. Translation: CAGSQDFRMNTEAFF.

As for this clonotype: A much more abundant neighbour one base away suggests this may be a read error. This chain links TRBV7-6 with TRBJ2-5; D is undetermined. The CDR3 has 15 residues. Per the germline V gene, CDR1 is SGHVS and CDR2 is FNYEAQ. The V and J ends lost 4 bases and 2 bases respectively, with 14 bases between them. DNA for the CDR3: TGTGCCAGCAGCTCAGTCTCGACGGTACAAGAGACCCAGTACTTC. Translation: CASSSVSTVQETQYF.

In this sample, this clonotype turned up many times. The V and J genes are TRBV6-6 and TRBJ1-5; a weak D match, TRBD1 (6 bases). This CDR3 spans 16 amino acids. The ends were cut back, 10 bases at V and 1 base at J, with 20 bases in the middle. In germline, CDR1 is MNHNY, CDR2 SVGAGI (reference sequence). In DNA form, the CDR3 reads TGTGCCACGACGTCCGGGGGGCGCGGGAGCAATCAGCCCCAGCATTTT. It is translated as CATTSGGRGSNQPQHF.

This clonotype was counted ten times or more. The chain combines TRBV6-5 with TRBJ2-7, with 7 bases identical to TRBD1. The CDR3 is made up of 13 amino acids. V trimming: 8 bases; J trimming: 4 bases; junction bases outside the gene matches: 8. Germline CDR1 reads MNHEY; CDR2 reads SVGAGI. CDR3 residues: CASAPGQTYEQYF. In nucleotides, the CDR3 is TGTGCCAGCGCTCCGGGACAGACGTACGAGCAGTACTTC.

About this clonotype: In this CDR3 the conserved last residue, phenylalanine or tryptophan, is missing, so a read error is likely. This sequence joins TRBV10-1 and TRBJ2-7; D is perhaps TRBD1 or TRBD2 (5 bases each). The V and J ends lost 4 bases and 2 bases respectively, with 12 bases between them. Germline CDR1 and CDR2: WNHNN and SYGVQD (reference sequence). The CDR3 contains 14 residues. CDR3 amino acids: CASSADGTPYEQYS. Written as DNA, the CDR3 is TGCGCCAGCAGTGCGGACGGGACCCCCTACGAGCAGTACTCC.

Many counts were recorded for this clonotype. The chain employs TRBV29-1 and TRBJ1-1; 9 bases agree with TRBD1. Germline V gene lookup returns CDR1 SQVTM and CDR2 ANQGSEA. After removal of 3 bases from V and 3 bases from J, the junction contained 5 bases not matched to a gene. CDR3 length equals 14 residues. The DNA of the CDR3 is TGCAGCGTTGAGCCCGACAGGGGGTACACTGAAGCTTTCTTT. Its translation is CSVEPDRGYTEAFF.

Note on this clonotype: Just one base apart from a much larger clone, this may be a read error. The chain couples TRBV20-1 to TRBJ2-7; D not certain. Germline V gene data show CDR1 as DFQATT and CDR2 as SNEGSKA (reference sequence). Trimming pared 6 bases from V and 3 bases from J, leaving 9 bases between. CDR3 length equals 11 residues. The CDR3 region is CSAPAGYEQYF. The CDR3 DNA sequence: TGCAGTGCCCCGGCAGGCTACGAGCAGTACTTC.

This clonotype showed up just a few times. The chain employs TRBV10-2 and TRBJ2-4; D call uncertain. The CDR3 spans 15 residues. V was shortened by 2 bases and J by 0 bases, with 8 bases between the two germline ends. The germline gives CDR1 WSHSY, CDR2 SAAADI. The CDR3 reads CASSEVTLAKNIQYF. The CDR3 DNA reads as TGCGCCAGCAGTGAGGTTACTCTAGCCAAAAACATTCAGTACTTC.